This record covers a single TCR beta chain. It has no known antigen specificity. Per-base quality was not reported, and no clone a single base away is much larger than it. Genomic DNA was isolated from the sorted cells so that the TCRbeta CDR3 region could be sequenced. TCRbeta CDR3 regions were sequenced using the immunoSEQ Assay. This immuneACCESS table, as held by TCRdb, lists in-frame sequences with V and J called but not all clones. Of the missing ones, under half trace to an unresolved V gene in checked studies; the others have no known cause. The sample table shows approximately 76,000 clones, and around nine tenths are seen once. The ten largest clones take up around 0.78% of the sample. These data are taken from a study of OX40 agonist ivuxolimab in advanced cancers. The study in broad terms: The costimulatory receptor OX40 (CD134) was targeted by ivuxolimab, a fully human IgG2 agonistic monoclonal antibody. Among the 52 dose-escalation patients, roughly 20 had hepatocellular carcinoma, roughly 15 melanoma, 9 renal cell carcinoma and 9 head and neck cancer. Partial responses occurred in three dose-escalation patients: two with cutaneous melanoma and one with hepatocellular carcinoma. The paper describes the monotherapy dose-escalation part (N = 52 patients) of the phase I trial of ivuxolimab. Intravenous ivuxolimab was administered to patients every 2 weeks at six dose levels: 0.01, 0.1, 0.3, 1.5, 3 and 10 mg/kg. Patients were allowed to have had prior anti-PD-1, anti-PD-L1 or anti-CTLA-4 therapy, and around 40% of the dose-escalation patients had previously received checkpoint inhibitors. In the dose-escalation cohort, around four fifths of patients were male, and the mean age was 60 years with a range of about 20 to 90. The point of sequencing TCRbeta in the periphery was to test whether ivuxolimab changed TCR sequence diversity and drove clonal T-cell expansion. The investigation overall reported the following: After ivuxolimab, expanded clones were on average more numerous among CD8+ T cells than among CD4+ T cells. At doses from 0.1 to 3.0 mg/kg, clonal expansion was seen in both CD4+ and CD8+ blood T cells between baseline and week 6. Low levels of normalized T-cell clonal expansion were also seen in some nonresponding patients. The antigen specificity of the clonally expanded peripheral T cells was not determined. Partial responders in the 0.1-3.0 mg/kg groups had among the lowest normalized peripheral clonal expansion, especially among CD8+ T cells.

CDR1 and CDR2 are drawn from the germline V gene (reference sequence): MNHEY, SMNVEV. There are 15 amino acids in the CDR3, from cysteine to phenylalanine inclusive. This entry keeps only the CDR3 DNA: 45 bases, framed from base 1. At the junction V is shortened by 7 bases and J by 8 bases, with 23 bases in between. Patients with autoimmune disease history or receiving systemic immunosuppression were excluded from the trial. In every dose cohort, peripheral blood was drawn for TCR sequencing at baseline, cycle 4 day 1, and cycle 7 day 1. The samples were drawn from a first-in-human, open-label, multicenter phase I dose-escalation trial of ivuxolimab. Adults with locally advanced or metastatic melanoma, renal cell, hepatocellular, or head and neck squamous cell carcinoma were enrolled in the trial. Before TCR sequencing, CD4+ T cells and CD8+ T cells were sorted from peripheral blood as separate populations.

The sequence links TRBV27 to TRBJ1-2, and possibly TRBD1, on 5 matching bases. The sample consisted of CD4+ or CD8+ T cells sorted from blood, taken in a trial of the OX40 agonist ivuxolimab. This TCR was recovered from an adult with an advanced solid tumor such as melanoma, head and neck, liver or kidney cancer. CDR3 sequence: CASTLSWGSLGGYTF. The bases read TGTGCCAGCACCCTTTCCTGGGGGTCGTTGGGCGGCTACACCTTC.